The 13 T cell receptor beta chains presented below share a single source sample, sequenced in a study of blood T cell repertoires in COVID-19. Here immunoSEQ multiplex PCR was the method, and the copy in TCRdb shows in-frame clones only, minus some. The sample consists of approximately 100,000 clones, 70% to 90% of them appearing once. Sequencing was done on a sample of peripheral blood. The receptors were sampled from a human donor in a cohort sampled during active COVID-19.

The V and J genes are TRBV7-9 and TRBJ2-5; TRBD1 agrees at 7 bases. J lost 11 bases, V lost 5 bases, and 14 bases had no gene match. Germline V gene sequence: CDR1 SEHNR, CDR2 FQNEAQ (reference sequence). CDR3 length: 14 residues. Written as DNA, the CDR3 is TGTGCCAGCAGCCATGAGACAGGGAACGTCCAACAGTACTTC. It codes for CASSHETGNVQQYF.

The chain links TRBV5-1 to TRBJ2-1; TRBD2 is a possible D gene (7 bases). The CDR3 consists of 15 residues. CDR1 is SGHRS, CDR2 YFSETQ, per germline. Trimming took 2 bases from V and 5 from J, leaving 14 bases between them. CDR3 sequence reads: CASSFGAGANNEQFF. The CDR3 DNA is TGCGCCAGCAGCTTTGGGGCGGGGGCGAACAATGAGCAGTTCTTC.

The gene calls are TRBV4-3 and TRBJ2-3; D is possibly TRBD2 (6 bases). V was trimmed by 0 bases and J by 6 bases, leaving 19 bases between them. CDR3 length: 17 amino acids. Germline V gene data show CDR1 as LGHNA and CDR2 as YSLEER. This chain's CDR3 is CASSQDSDLGRMDTQYF. CDR3 coding DNA: TGCGCCAGCAGCCAAGATTCGGACTTAGGGAGGATGGATACGCAGTATTTT.

The chain's CDR3 is CASSQLSGGGADTQYF. In DNA, the CDR3 is TGCGCCAGCAGCCAACTATCGGGGGGAGGTGCAGATACGCAGTATTTT. The chain has TRBV4-3 and TRBJ2-3; 7 positions match TRBD2. Looked up from germline, CDR1 is LGHNA and CDR2 is YSLEER. V trimming: 2 bases; J trimming: 4 bases; junction bases outside the gene matches: 9. The CDR3 totals 16 residues.

The CDR3 DNA reads TGTGCCAGCCGACCAACCCGGACAGGGGGTTACGAGCAGTACTTC. Protein: CASRPTRTGGYEQYF. J is TRBJ2-7 and V is TRBV27; 10 bases are shared with TRBD1. This CDR3 region has 15 residues. Trimming at V came to 8 bases and at J to 4 bases, leaving 11 bases not matched to a gene. CDR1 and CDR2 (germline): MNHEY, SMNVEV (reference sequence).

V usage is TRBV28 and J usage is TRBJ1-2, with D maybe TRBD1 (5 bases). Germline-derived CDR1 and CDR2 are MDHEN and SYDVKM. V lost 4 bases and J 3 bases, leaving 21 bases between the germline ends. CDR3 length equals 17 residues. This CDR3 reads CASSSPSLGDSDYGYTF. The CDR3 DNA is TGTGCCAGCAGTTCTCCTTCCTTAGGGGATTCTGACTATGGCTACACCTTC.

The rearrangement uses TRBV29-1 and TRBJ2-1, with a tentative D call TRBD2 (5 bases). The CDR3 is 14 residues long. V dropped 2 bases and J dropped 4 bases, with 12 bases sitting between them. The germline V gene encodes CDR1 SQVTM and CDR2 ANQGSEA. Written as DNA, the CDR3 is TGCAGCGTTGAACCCCAGCGGAGTTACAATGAGCAGTTCTTC. Protein sequence: CSVEPQRSYNEQFF.

J is TRBJ1-2 and V is TRBV19; D is undetermined. The V end lost 3 bases, the J end lost 4 bases, and 12 bases lay between the germline ends. CDR1 and CDR2 (germline): LNHDA, SQIVND (reference sequence). This CDR3 contains 14 residues. The CDR3 bases are TGTGCCAGTAGTATCCCCGGGTTACGCTATGGCTACACCTTC. This codes for CASSIPGLRYGYTF.

This chain connects TRBV7-2 to TRBJ2-5; weak D call: TRBD2 (5 bases). The CDR3 is 13 amino acids. V lost 0 bases, J lost 5 bases, and 7 bases lay in between. In germline, CDR1 is SGHTA, CDR2 FQGNSA. The DNA for the CDR3 is TGTGCCAGCAGCTTAGCGACGGGGGAGACCCAGTACTTC. This translates into CASSLATGETQYF.

The V call is TRBV27, the J call TRBJ1-2; no firm D call. CDR1 is MNHEY, CDR2 SMNVEV, per germline (reference sequence). CDR3 length equals 16 residues. The ends were cut back, 8 bases at V and 4 bases at J, with 23 bases in the middle. The chain's CDR3 is CASAPILATLGYGYTF. In DNA, the CDR3 is TGTGCCAGCGCCCCAATTCTAGCTACCCTTGGCTATGGCTACACCTTC.

The genes are TRBV5-1 and TRBJ2-6; possibly TRBD2 for D (6 bases). Trimming left V 3 bases short and J 4 bases short, with 14 bases between. This CDR3 is 16 amino acids long. Germline V CDR1 and CDR2: SGHRS, YFSETQ. This CDR3 reads CASSSLGGGGANVLTF. CDR3 in DNA: TGCGCCAGCAGCTCATTGGGGGGAGGAGGGGCCAACGTCCTGACTTTC.

The CDR3 reads CASSLAGETSYGYTF. The CDR3 DNA reads as TGCGCCAGCAGCTTGGCCGGGGAGACTAGCTATGGCTACACCTTC. The J gene is TRBJ1-2, the V gene TRBV5-1, with unresolved D. Trimming removed 0 bases at V and 4 bases at J, with 13 bases between. Germline-derived CDR1 and CDR2 are SGHRS and YFSETQ. The CDR3 runs 15 residues.

The V gene is TRBV18, the J gene TRBJ1-5, with a possible D match to TRBD1 (6 bases). Trimming removed 1 base at V and 5 bases at J, with 12 bases between. The CDR3 covers 15 residues. The germline CDR1 and CDR2 sequences are KGHSH and LQKENI. The CDR3 loop reads CASSPQGNRDQPQHF. The CDR3 DNA sequence: TGTGCCAGCTCACCACAGGGGAACAGGGATCAGCCCCAGCATTTT.